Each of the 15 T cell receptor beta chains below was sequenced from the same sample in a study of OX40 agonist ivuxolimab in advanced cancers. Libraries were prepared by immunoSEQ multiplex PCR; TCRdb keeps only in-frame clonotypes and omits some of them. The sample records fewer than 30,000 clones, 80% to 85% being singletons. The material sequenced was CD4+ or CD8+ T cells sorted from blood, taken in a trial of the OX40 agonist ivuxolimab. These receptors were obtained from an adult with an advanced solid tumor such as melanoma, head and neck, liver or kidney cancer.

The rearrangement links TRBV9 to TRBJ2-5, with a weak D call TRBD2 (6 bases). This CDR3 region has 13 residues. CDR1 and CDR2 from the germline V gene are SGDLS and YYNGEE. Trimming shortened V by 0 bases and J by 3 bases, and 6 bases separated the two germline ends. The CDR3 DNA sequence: TGTGCCAGCAGCGTAGGCGGGGAAGAGACCCAGTACTTC. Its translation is CASSVGGEETQYF.

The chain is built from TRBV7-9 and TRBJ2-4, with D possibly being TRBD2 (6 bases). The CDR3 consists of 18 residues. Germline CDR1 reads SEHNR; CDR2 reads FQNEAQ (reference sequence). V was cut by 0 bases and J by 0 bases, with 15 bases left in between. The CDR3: CASSLAWKGGLAKNIQYF. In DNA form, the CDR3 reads TGTGCCAGCAGCTTAGCTTGGAAGGGAGGCCTAGCCAAAAACATTCAGTACTTC.

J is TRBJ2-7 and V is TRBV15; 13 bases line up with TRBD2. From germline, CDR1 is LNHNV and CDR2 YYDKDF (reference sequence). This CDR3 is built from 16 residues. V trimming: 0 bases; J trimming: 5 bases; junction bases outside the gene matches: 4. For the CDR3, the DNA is TGTGCCACCAGCAGAGAACTAGCGGGAGGGTCGGACGAGCAGTACTTC. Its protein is CATSRELAGGSDEQYF.

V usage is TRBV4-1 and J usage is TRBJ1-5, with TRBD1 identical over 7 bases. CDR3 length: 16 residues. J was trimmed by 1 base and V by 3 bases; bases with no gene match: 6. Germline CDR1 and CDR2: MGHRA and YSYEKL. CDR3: CASSQGPGQSNQPQHF. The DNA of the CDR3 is TGCGCCAGCAGCCAGGGTCCGGGACAGAGCAATCAGCCCCAGCATTTT.

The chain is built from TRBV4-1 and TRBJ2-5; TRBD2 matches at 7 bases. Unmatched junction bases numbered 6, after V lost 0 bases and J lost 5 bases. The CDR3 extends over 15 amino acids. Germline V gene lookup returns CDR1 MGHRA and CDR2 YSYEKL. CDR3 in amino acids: CASSQERGSGETQYF. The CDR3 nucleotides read TGCGCCAGCAGCCAAGAACGCGGGAGTGGGGAGACCCAGTACTTC.

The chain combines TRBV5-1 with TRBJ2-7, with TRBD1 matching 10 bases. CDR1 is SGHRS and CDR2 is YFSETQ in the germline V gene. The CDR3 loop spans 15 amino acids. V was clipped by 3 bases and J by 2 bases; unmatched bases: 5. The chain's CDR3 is CASSSSGQGPYEQYF. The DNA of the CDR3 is TGCGCCAGCAGCTCCTCGGGACAGGGGCCCTACGAGCAGTACTTC.

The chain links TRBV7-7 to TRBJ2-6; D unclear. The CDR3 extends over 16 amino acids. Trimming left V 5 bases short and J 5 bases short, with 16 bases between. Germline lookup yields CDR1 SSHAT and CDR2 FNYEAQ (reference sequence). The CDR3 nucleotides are TGTGCCAGCAGCCTAAAGAATAAAAGTCGGGCCAACGTCCTGACTTTC. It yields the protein CASSLKNKSRANVLTF.

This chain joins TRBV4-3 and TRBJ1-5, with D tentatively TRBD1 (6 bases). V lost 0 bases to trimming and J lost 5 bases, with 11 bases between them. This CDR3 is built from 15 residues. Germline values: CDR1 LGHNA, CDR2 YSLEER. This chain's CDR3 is CASSQDRDTYQPQHF. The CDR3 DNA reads TGCGCCAGCAGCCAAGATCGGGACACCTATCAGCCCCAGCATTTT.

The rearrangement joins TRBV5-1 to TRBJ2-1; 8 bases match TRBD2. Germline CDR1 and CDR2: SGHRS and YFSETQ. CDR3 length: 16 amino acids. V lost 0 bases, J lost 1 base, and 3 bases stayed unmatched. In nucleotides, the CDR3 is TGCGCCAGCAGCTTGGCGGGGACTAGTTCCTACAATGAGCAGTTCTTC. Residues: CASSLAGTSSYNEQFF.

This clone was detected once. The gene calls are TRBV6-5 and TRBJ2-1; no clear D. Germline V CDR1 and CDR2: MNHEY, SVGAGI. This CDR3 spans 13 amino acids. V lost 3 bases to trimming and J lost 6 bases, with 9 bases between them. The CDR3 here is CASSYGQTNEQFF. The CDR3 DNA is TGTGCCAGCAGTTATGGGCAAACCAATGAGCAGTTCTTC.

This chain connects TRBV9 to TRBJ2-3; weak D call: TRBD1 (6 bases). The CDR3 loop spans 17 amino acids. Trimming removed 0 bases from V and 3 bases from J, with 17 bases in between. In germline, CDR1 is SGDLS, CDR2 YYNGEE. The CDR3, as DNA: TGTGCCAGCAGCGTAGTCCACACACAGGGTACGACAGATACGCAGTATTTT. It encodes CASSVVHTQGTTDTQYF.

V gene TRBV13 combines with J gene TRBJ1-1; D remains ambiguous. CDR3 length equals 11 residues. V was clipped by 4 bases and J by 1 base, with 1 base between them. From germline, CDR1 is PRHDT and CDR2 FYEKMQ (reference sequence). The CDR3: CASSSNTEAFF. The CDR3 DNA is TGTGCCAGCAGCTCGAACACTGAAGCTTTCTTT.

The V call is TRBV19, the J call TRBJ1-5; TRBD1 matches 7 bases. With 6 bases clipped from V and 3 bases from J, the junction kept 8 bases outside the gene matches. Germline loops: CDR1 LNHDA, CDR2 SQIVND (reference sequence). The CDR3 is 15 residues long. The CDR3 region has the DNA TGTGCCAGTAGAGTTAGGGGGCAGTACAATCAGCCCCAGCATTTT. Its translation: CASRVRGQYNQPQHF.

Here the CDR3 DNA reads TGTGCCAGCAGCACCCTTCGTCTCCCCTACAATGAGCAGTTCTTC. This sequence encodes CASSTLRLPYNEQFF. The chain is built from TRBV28 and TRBJ2-1; the D is unclear. CDR1 and CDR2 (germline): MDHEN, SYDVKM. Trimming shortened V by 6 bases and J by 2 bases, and 14 bases separated the two germline ends. The CDR3 loop spans 15 amino acids.

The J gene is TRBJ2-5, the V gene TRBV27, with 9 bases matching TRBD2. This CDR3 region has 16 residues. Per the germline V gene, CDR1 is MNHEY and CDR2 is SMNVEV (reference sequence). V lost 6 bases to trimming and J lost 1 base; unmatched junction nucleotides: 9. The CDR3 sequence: CASSAEASGTQETQYF. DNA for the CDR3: TGTGCCAGCAGCGCGGAGGCTAGCGGGACCCAAGAGACCCAGTACTTC.